The clone carrying this T cell receptor (beta chain) came up a few times. The target antigen is unknown. The data are from a study of blood T cells in healthy people across ages. Study-level findings and limits: Changes in expanded clonotypes were possibly confounded, as the CMV status of donors was unknown. A greater number of naive CD4+ cells and higher diversity distinguished long-lived donors from aged donors.

Germline V lookup: CDR1 DFQATT, CDR2 SNEGSKA (reference sequence). This CDR3 spans 11 amino acids. V was trimmed by 3 bases and J by 5 bases, leaving 5 bases between them. Combining a sample-barcoded 5' primer with a J-beta primer mix, a second PCR ran for roughly 7 to 11 cycles. Each cDNA molecule received a tag from a template-switch adaptor that had 12 random nucleotides. TCRdb recomputed calls from the 5' RACE reads with MiXCR, one row per CDR3 protein. The table has a few hundred thousand distinct CDR3 sequences, about 26% seen once. The sequence derives from a woman in her 70s in good health. This rearrangement joins TRBV20-1 to TRBJ2-1; the D is unclear. The sequencing input was blood. Written as DNA, the CDR3 is TGCAGTGCTAGTCTGAACAATGAGCAGTTCTTC. It yields the protein CSASLNNEQFF.